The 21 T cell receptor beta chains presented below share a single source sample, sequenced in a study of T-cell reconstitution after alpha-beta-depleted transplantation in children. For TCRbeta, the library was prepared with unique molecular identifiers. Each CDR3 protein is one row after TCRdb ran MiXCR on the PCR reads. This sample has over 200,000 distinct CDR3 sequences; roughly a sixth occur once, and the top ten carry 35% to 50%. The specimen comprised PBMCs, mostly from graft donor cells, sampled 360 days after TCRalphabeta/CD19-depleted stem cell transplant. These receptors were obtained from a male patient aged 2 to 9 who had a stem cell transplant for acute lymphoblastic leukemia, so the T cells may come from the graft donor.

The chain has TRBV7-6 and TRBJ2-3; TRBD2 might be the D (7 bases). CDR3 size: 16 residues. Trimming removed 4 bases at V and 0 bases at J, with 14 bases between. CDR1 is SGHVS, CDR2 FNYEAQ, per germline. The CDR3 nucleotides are TGTGCCAGCAGCTCGCTGGGGGGGCAGAGCACAGATACGCAGTATTTT. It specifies CASSSLGGQSTDTQYF.

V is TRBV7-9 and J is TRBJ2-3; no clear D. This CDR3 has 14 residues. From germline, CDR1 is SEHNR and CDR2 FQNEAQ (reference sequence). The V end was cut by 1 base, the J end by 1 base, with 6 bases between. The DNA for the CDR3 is TGTGCCAGCAGCTTAGAGTTCCGCACAGATACGCAGTATTTT. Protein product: CASSLEFRTDTQYF.

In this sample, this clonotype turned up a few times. The CDR3 region is CASSANYGNTIYF. The CDR3 DNA reads as TGTGCCAGCAGCGCAAACTATGGAAACACCATATATTTT. The rearrangement joins TRBV11-2 to TRBJ1-3; unclear D gene. Trimming stripped 5 bases from V and 3 bases from J, with 8 bases between. Germline V CDR1 and CDR2: SGHAT, FQNNGV. The CDR3 length is 13 residues.

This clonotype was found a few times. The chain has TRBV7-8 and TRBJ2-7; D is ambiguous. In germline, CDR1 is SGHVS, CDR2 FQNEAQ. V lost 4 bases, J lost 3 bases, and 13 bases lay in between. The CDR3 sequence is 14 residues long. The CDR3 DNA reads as TGTGCCAGCAGCTCCGCCGGGTCAAGCTACGAGCAGTACTTC. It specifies CASSSAGSSYEQYF.

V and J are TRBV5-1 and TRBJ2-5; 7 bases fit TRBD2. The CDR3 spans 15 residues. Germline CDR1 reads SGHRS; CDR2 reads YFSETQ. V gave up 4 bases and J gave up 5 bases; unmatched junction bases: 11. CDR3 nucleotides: TGCGCCAGCAGCCGAAGGGTCCGGGGAGGGGAGACCCAGTACTTC. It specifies CASSRRVRGGETQYF.

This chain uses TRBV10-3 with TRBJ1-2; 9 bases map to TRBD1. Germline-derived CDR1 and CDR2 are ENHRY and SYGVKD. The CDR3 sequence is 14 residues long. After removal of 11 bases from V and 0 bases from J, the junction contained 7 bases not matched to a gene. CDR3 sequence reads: CAVGRTGANYGYTF. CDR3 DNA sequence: TGTGCCGTGGGTCGGACAGGGGCTAACTATGGCTACACCTTC.

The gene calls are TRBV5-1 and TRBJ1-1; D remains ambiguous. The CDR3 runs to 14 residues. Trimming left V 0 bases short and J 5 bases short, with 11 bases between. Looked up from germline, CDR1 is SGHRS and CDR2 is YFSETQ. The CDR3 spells CASSLEVGGTEAFF. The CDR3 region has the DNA TGCGCCAGCAGCTTGGAGGTTGGAGGGACTGAAGCTTTCTTT.

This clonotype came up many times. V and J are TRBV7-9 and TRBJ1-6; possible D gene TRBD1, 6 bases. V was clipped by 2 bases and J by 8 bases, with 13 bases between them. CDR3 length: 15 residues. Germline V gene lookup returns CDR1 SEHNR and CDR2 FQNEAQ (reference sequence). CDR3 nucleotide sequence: TGTGCCAGCAGCTTACCCAACAGGGCTGATTCACCCCTCCACTTT. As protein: CASSLPNRADSPLHF.

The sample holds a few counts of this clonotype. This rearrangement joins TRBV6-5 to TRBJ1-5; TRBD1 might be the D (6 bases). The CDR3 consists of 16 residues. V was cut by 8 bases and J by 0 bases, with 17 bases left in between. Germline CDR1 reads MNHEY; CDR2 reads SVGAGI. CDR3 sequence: CASRSRGQYSNQPQHF. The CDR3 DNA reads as TGTGCCAGCCGGTCCAGGGGCCAATATAGCAATCAGCCCCAGCATTTT.

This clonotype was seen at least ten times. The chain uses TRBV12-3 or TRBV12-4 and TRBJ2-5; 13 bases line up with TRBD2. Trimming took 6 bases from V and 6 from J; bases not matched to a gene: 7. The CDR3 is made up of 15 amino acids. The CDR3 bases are TGTGCCAGCAGGGTCGGGACTAGCGGGGTGCAGACCCAGTACTTC. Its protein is CASRVGTSGVQTQYF.

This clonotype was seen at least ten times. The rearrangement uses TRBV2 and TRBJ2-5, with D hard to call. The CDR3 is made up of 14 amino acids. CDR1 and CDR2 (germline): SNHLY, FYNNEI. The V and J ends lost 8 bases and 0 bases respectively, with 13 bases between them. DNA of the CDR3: TGTGCCAGCCTGGCGGCCCAGTACCAAGAGACCCAGTACTTC. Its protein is CASLAAQYQETQYF.

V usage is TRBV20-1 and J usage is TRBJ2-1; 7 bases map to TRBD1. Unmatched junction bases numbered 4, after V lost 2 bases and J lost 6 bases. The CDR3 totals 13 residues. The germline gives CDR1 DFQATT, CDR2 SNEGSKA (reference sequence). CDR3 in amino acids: CSARFPGGNEQFF. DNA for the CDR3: TGCAGTGCTAGATTCCCAGGGGGCAATGAGCAGTTCTTC.

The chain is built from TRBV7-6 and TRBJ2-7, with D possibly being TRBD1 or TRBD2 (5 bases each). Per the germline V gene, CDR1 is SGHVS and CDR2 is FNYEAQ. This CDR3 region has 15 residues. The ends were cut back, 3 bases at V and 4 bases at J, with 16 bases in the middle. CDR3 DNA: TGTGCCAGCAGCTTTGGGACGCTGGGGGTTTACGAGCAGTACTTC. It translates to CASSFGTLGVYEQYF.

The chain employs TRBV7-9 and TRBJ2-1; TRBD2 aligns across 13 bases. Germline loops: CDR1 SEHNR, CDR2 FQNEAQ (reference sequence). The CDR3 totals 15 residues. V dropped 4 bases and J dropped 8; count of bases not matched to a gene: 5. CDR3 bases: TGTGCCAGCAGCTCGGGACTAGCGGGATTCCATGAGCAGTTCTTC. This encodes CASSSGLAGFHEQFF. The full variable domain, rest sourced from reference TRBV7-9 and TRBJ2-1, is DTGVSQNPRHKITKRGQNVTFRCDPISEHNRLYWYRQTLGQGPEFLTYFQNEAQLEKSRLLSDRFSAERPKGSFSTLEIQRTEQGDSAMYLCASSSGLAGFHEQFFGPGTRLTVL.

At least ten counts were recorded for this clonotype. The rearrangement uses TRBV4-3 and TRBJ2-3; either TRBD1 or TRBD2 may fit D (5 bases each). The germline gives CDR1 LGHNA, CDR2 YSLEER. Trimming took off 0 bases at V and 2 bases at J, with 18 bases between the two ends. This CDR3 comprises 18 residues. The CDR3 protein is CASSQDVGTQPPTDTQYF. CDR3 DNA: TGCGCCAGCAGCCAAGATGTCGGGACCCAGCCCCCCACAGATACGCAGTATTTT.

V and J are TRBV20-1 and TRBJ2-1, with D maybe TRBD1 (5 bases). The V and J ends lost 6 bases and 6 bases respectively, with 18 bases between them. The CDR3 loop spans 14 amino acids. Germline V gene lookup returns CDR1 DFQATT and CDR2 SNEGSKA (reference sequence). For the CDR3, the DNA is TGCAGTGCCAGGGAAGGGGCGCGATTCAATGAGCAGTTCTTC. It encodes CSAREGARFNEQFF.

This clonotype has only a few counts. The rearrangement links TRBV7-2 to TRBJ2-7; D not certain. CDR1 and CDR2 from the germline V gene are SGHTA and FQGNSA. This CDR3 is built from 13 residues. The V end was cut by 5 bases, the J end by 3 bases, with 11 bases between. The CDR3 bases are TGTGCCAGCAGCCCTAGGGCCCTCTACGAGCAGTACTTC. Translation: CASSPRALYEQYF.

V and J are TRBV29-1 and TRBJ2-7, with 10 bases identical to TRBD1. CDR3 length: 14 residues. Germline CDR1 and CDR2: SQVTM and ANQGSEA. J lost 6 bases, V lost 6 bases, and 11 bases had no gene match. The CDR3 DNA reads TGCAGCGTGGGGACCCGGGACAGGGGTCGCGAGCAGTACTTC. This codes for CSVGTRDRGREQYF.

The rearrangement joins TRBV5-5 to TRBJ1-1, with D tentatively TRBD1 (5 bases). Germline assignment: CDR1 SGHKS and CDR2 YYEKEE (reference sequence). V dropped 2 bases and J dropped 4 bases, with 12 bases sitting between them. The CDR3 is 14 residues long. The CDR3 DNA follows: TGTGCCAGCAGCTTTAAGGTTACAGGCACTGAAGCTTTCTTT. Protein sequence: CASSFKVTGTEAFF. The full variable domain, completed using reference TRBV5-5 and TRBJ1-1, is DAGVTQSPTHLIKTRGQQVTLRCSPISGHKSVSWYQQVLGQGPQFIFQYYEKEERGRGNFPDRFSARQFPNYSSELNVNALLLGDSALYLCASSFKVTGTEAFFGQGTRLTVV.

CDR3 region: CSESGTNTGELFF. Here the CDR3 DNA reads TGCAGTGAATCGGGGACGAACACCGGGGAGCTGTTTTTT. This sequence joins TRBV20-1 and TRBJ2-2; D perhaps matches TRBD2 (5 bases). Germline V gene lookup returns CDR1 DFQATT and CDR2 SNEGSKA (reference sequence). The CDR3 totals 13 residues. The ends were cut back, 7 bases at V and 0 bases at J, with 9 bases in the middle.

The CDR3 DNA reads TGCAGTGCATCCGGGACAGGGAGGTACAATGAGCAGTTCTTC. Translating gives CSASGTGRYNEQFF. The chain employs TRBV20-1 and TRBJ2-1, with TRBD1 matching over 9 bases. The V and J ends lost 6 bases and 4 bases, in that order; junction bases with no gene match: 7. Germline CDR1 is DFQATT and CDR2 is SNEGSKA (reference sequence). This CDR3 comprises 14 residues.